This T cell receptor (beta chain) is from a study of blood T cell repertoires in COVID-19. Across the whole study: T cells, B-cell-depleted T cells, or PBMCs provided the cDNA or gDNA that served as material.

Using immunoSEQ multiplex PCR, the repertoire was profiled, and TCRdb retains in-frame clones only, with some absent. The sample lists approximately 200,000 clones, about nine tenths seen once, with around 4.5% in the top ten. Sequenced material: peripheral blood. This TCR was sampled from a man between 50 and 59 years old with acute or convalescent COVID-19.

CDR3 amino acids: CASSTQGARDGYTF. The CDR3 region has the DNA TGTGCCAGTAGTACACAGGGGGCGCGCGATGGCTACACCTTC. The rearrangement uses TRBV19 and TRBJ1-2; TRBD1 aligns across 9 bases. CDR3 length equals 14 residues. The germline gives CDR1 LNHDA, CDR2 SQIVND (reference sequence). Germline trimming cut 4 bases from V and 6 bases from J; bases unmatched to any gene: 6.